The present T cell receptor beta chain was sequenced within a study of identical twins. Study findings and constraints: One should note that invariant MAIT and iNKT cells could partly confound zero-insertion analyses.

TCRdb used MiXCR to reprocess the 5' RACE reads, holding one entry per CDR3 protein. The sample holds 600,000 to 850,000 distinct CDR3 sequences, around a sixth seen once. This clonotype was seen a few times. Its antigen is not known. These records were also assigned to another study, of T cells expressing NK-cell markers. Per that paper: The authors restricted sorting to alpha-beta TCR T cells with an anti-gamma-delta TCR antibody in several experiments. Dominant NKG2C+ clonotypes made up about 1.0-7.0% of CD8+ T cells in a handful of donors. The CD3+CD56-NKG2C+ fraction of four donors was likewise dominated by these clonotypes.

The TCR comes from a woman aged 18-29 years in good health. Sequencing was carried out using PBMCs.

The CDR3 nucleotides are TGTGCCAGCAGCGTAGAGGGGGGCGGGATTAGCACAGATACGCAGTATTTT. This codes for CASSVEGGGISTDTQYF. The chain links TRBV9 to TRBJ2-3; possibly TRBD1 or TRBD2 for D (6 bases each). The germline V gene has CDR1 SGDLS and CDR2 YYNGEE. This CDR3 has 17 amino acids. Deletions cut 0 bases from V and 0 bases from J, with 14 bases between. The full variable domain, rest sourced from reference TRBV9 and TRBJ2-3, is DSGVTQTPKHLITATGQRVTLRCSPRSGDLSVYWYQQSLDQGLQFLIQYYNGEERAKGNILERFSAQQFPDLHSELNLSSLELGDSALYFCASSVEGGGISTDTQYFGPGTRLTVL.